This record covers a single T cell receptor beta chain. Its antigen is unidentified. This specimen comes from a study of T cell repertoires in cytomegalovirus infection. TCRdb processed the reads anew with MiXCR; each CDR3 protein has one entry. In the table there are 700,000 to 950,000 distinct CDR3 sequences, approximately 30% of which are singletons. CDR1 and CDR2 (germline): LGHDT, YNNKEL (reference sequence). The CDR3 consists of 16 residues. Germline trimming cut 1 base from V and 7 bases from J; bases unmatched to any gene: 12. This chain links TRBV3-1 with TRBJ1-2; TRBD1 matches 7 bases. The sequencing used cultured CD8+ T cells from PBMCs, collected from culture after CMV antigen stimulation. This TCR was recovered from a human donor in good health (CMV status not recorded). Some clones in this sample may be carry-over from other donors' samples. CDR3 region: CASSQGKTGLGSGYTF. DNA for the CDR3: TGTGCCAGCAGCCAAGGGAAGACAGGGTTGGGATCTGGCTACACCTTC.